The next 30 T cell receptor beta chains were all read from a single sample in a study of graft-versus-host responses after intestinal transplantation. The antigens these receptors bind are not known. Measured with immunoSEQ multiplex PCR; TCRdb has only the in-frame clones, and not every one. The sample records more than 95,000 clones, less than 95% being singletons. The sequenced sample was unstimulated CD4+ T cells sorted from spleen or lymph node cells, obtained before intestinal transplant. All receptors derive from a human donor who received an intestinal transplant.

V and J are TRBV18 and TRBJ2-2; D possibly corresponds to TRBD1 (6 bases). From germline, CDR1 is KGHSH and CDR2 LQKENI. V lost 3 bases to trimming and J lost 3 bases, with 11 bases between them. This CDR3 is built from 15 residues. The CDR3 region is CASSPQGLDTGELFF. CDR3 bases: TGTGCCAGCTCACCTCAGGGGTTGGACACCGGGGAGCTGTTTTTT. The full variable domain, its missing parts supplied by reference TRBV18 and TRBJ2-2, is NAGVMQNPRHLVRRRGQEARLRCSPMKGHSHVYWYRQLPEEGLKFMVYLQKENIIDESGMPKERFSAEFPKEGPSILRIQQVVRGDSAAYFCASSPQGLDTGELFFGEGSRLTVL.

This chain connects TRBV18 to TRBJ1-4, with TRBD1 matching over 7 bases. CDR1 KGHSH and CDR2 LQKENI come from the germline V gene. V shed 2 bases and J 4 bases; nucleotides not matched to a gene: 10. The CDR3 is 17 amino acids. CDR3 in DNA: TGTGCCAGCTCACCAAGTTTTGGGACAGACGATAATGAAAAACTGTTTTTT. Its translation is CASSPSFGTDDNEKLFF.

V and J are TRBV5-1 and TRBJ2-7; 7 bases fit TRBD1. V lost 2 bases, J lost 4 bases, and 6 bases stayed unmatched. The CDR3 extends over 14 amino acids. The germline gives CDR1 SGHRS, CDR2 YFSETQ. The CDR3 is CASSFTGDRYEQYF. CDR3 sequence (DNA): TGCGCCAGCAGCTTTACAGGGGATAGGTACGAGCAGTACTTC.

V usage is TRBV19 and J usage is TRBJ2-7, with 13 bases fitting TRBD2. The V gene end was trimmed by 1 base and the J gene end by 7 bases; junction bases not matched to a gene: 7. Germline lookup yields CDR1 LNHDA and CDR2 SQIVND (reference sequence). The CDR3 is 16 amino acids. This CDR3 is CASSIVGLAGVGEQYF. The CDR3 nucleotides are TGTGCCAGTAGTATAGTAGGACTAGCGGGAGTAGGTGAGCAGTACTTC.

In nucleotides, the CDR3 is TGTGCCAGCAGTGCCCCCCCAGGGGCAGCTTTCTTT. Protein product: CASSAPPGAAFF. The chain links TRBV25-1 to TRBJ1-1; possible D gene TRBD1, 6 bases. The length of the CDR3 is 12 residues. The ends were cut back, 4 bases at V and 10 bases at J, with 13 bases in the middle. The germline CDR1 and CDR2 sequences are MGHDK and SYGVNS.

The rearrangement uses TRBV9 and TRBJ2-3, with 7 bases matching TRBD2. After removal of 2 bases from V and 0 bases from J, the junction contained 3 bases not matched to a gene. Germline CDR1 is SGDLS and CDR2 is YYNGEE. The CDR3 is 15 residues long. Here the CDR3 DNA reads TGTGCCAGCAGCGTCTTTAGCGGGAGCACAGATACGCAGTATTTT. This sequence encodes CASSVFSGSTDTQYF.

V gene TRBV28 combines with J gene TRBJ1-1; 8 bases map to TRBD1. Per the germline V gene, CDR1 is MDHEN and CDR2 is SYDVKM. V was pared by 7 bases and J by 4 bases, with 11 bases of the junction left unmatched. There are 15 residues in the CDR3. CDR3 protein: CASKWDRSLVTEAFF. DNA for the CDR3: TGTGCCAGCAAGTGGGACAGGAGCTTGGTCACTGAAGCTTTCTTT.

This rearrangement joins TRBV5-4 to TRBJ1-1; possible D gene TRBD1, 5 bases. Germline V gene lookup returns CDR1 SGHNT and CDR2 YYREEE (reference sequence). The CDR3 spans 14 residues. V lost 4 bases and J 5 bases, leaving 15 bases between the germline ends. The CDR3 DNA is TGTGCCAGCAGCCCACAGGTTTTTGTGACTGAAGCTTTCTTT. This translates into CASSPQVFVTEAFF.

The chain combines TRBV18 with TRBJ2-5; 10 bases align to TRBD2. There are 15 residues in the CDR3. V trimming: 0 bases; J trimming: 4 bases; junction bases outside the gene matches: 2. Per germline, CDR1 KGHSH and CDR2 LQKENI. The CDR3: CASSPPSSGRETQYF. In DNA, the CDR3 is TGTGCCAGCTCACCACCGTCTAGCGGGAGAGAGACCCAGTACTTC.

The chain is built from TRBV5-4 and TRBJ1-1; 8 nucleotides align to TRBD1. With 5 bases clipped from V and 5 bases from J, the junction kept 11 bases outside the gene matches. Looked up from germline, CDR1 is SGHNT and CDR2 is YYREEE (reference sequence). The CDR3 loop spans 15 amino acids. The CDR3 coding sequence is TGTGCCAGCAGTCCTCCAGGGGGCCGAGAAACTGAAGCTTTCTTT. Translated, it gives CASSPPGGRETEAFF.

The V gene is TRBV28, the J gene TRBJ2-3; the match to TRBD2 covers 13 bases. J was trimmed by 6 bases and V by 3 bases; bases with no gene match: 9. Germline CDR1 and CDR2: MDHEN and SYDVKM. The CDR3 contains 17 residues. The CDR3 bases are TGTGCCAGCAGTTTTTTGAGGACTAGCGGGAGAAGGGATACGCAGTATTTT. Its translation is CASSFLRTSGRRDTQYF.

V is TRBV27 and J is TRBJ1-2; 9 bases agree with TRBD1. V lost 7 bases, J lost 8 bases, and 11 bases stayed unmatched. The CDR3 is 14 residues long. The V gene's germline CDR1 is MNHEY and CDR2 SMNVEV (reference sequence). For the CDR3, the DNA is TGTGCCAGCATGCTTTCCGGGACAGGGCGAGGCTACACCTTC. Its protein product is CASMLSGTGRGYTF.

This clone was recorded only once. CDR3 in amino acids: CASSPGTGGGSPLHF. The CDR3 DNA follows: TGTGCCAGCTCCCCCGGGACAGGGGGTGGTTCACCCCTCCACTTT. The rearrangement uses TRBV18 and TRBJ1-6, with 11 bases identical to TRBD1. This CDR3 has 15 amino acids. Losses at the gene ends were 6 bases for V and 9 bases for J; bases not matched to a gene: 7. Germline CDR1 reads KGHSH; CDR2 reads LQKENI.

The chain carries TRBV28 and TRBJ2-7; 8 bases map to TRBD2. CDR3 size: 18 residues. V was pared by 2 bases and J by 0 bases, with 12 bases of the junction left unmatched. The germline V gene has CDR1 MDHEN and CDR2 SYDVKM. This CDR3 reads CASSLAGLAGLSSYEQYF. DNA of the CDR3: TGTGCCAGCAGTTTAGCCGGGCTAGCGGGTCTGAGCTCCTACGAGCAGTACTTC. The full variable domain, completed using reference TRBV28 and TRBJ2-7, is DVKVTQSSRYLVKRTGEKVFLECVQDMDHENMFWYRQDPGLGLRLIYFSYDVKMKEKGDIPEGYSVSREKKERFSLILESASTNQTSMYLCASSLAGLAGLSSYEQYFGPGTRLTVT.

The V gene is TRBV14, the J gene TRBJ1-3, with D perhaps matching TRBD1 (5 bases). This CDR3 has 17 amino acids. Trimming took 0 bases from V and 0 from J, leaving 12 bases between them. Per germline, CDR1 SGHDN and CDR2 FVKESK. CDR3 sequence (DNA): TGTGCCAGCAGCCAAGATCTGGGCAGGGACTCTGGAAACACCATATATTTT. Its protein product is CASSQDLGRDSGNTIYF.

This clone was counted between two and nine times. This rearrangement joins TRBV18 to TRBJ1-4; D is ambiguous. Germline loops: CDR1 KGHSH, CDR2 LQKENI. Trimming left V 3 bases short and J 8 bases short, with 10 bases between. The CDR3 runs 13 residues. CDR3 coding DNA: TGTGCCAGCTCACCGGGAGGCCGGGAAAAACTGTTTTTT. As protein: CASSPGGREKLFF.

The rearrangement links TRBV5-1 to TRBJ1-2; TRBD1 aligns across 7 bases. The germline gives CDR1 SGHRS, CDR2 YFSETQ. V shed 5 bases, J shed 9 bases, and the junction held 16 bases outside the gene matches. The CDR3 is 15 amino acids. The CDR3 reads CASSPTGTARGSYTF. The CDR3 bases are TGCGCCAGCAGTCCTACAGGGACAGCTCGAGGTAGCTACACCTTC.

Here the CDR3 reads CSVGYKQGPNTEAFF. CDR3 DNA: TGCAGCGTTGGATACAAACAGGGGCCGAACACTGAAGCTTTCTTT. V gene TRBV29-1 combines with J gene TRBJ1-1, with TRBD1 identical over 7 bases. Germline V gene lookup returns CDR1 SQVTM and CDR2 ANQGSEA. Losses at the gene ends were 4 bases for V and 1 base for J; bases not matched to a gene: 9. The CDR3 runs 15 residues. The entire variable domain, with the rest obtained from reference TRBV29-1 and TRBJ1-1, is as follows: SAVISQKPSRDICQRGTSLTIQCQVDSQVTMMFWYRQQPGQSLTLIATANQGSEATYESGFVIDKFPISRPNLTFSTLTVSNMSPEDSSIYLCSVGYKQGPNTEAFFGQGTRLTVV.

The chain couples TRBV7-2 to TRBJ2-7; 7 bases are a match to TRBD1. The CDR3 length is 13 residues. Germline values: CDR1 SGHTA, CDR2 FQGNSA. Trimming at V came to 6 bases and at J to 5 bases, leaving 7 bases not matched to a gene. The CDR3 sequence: CASRLQGTHEQYF. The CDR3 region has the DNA TGTGCCAGCAGGCTACAGGGGACCCACGAGCAGTACTTC.

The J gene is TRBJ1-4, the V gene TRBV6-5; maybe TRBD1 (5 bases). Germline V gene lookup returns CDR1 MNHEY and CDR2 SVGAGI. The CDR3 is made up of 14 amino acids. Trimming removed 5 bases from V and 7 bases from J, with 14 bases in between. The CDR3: CASSRQRLGEKLFF. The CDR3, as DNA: TGTGCCAGCAGTCGACAGAGGTTGGGTGAAAAACTGTTTTTT.

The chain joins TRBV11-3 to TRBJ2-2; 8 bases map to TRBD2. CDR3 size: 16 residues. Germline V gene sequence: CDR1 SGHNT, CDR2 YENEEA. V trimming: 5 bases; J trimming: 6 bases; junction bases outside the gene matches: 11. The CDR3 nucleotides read TGTGCCAGCAGCCCGGGGGGGGGCGGAGGCGCCGGGGAGCTGTTTTTT. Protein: CASSPGGGGGAGELFF.

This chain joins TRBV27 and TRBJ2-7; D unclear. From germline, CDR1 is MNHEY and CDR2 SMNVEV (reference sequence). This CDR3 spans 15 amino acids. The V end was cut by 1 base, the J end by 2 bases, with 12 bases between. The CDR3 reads CASSLWAISPYEQYF. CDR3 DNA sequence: TGTGCCAGCAGTTTATGGGCAATTTCCCCCTACGAGCAGTACTTC.

The CDR3 sequence: CASSPPGDTDTQYF. CDR3 in DNA: TGTGCCAGCTCACCACCCGGGGACACAGATACGCAGTATTTT. The gene calls are TRBV18 and TRBJ2-3; D perhaps matches TRBD2 (5 bases). V was shortened by 0 bases and J by 2 bases, with 6 bases between the two germline ends. The CDR3 has 14 residues. Per germline, CDR1 KGHSH and CDR2 LQKENI.

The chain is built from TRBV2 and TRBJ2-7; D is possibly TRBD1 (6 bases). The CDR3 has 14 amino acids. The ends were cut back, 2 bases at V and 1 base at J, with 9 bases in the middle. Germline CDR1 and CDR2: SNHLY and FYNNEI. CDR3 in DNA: TGTGCCAGCAGTGAATATCAGGGGTCCTACGAGCAGTACTTC. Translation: CASSEYQGSYEQYF.

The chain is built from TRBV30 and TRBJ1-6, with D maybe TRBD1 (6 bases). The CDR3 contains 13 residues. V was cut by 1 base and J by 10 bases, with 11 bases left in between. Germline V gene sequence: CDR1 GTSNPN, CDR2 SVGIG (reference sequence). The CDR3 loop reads CAWSGDTISPLHF. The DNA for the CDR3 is TGTGCCTGGAGTGGGGACACCATATCACCCCTCCACTTT. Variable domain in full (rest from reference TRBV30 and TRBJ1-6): SQTIHQWPATLVQPVGSPLSLECTVEGTSNPNLYWYRQAAGRGLQLLFYSVGIGQISSEVPQNLSASRPQDRQFILSSKKLLLSDSGFYLCAWSGDTISPLHFGNGTRLTVT.

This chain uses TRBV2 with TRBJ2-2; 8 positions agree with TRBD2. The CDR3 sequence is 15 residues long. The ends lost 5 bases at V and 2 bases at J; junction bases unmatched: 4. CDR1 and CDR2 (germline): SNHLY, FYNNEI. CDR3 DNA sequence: TGTGCCAGCAGTCAGACTAGCGCAAACACCGGGGAGCTGTTTTTT. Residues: CASSQTSANTGELFF.

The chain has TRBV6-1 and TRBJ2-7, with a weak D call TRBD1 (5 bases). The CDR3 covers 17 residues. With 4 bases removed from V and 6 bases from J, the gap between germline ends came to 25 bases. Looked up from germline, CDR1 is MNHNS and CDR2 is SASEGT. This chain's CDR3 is CASSGSRSTGRYGEQYF. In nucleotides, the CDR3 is TGTGCCAGCAGTGGCAGTCGGTCCACAGGCAGGTACGGCGAGCAGTACTTC.

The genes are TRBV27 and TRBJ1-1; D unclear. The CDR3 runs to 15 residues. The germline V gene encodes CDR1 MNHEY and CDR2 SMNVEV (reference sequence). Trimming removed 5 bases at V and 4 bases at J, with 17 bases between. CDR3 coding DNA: TGTGCCAGCAGTCCCTGGGAGGGCCGAGTCACTGAAGCTTTCTTT. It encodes CASSPWEGRVTEAFF.

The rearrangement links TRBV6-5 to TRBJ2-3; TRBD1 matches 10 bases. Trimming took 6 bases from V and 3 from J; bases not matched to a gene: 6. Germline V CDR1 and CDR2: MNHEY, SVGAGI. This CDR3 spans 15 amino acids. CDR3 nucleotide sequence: TGTGCCAGCAGGGAGCCGGGACAGGGGACAGATACGCAGTATTTT. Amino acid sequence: CASREPGQGTDTQYF.

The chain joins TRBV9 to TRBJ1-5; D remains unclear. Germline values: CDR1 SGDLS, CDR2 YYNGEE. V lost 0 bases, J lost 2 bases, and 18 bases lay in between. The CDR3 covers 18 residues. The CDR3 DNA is TGTGCCAGCAGCGTAGGAGGTTTACAGCGGAGGGGCAATCAGCCCCAGCATTTT. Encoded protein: CASSVGGLQRRGNQPQHF.